This T cell receptor (beta chain) was retrieved from a study of blood T cell repertoires in COVID-19. Turning to the study itself: The origin of the acute and convalescent COVID-19 samples was the United States, Italy and Spain. In each case, the material was cDNA or gDNA derived from T cells, B-cell-depleted T cells, or PBMCs.

Authors' data handling: Amplification of reference gene primers provided the estimated nucleated cell counts. Clones were sequenced by immunoSEQ multiplex PCR, and TCRdb holds only the in-frame ones, with some missing. V, J and clone size were drawn from that table, and D and trimming were deduced from the DNA. The sample yields 120,000 or so clones, 80% to 85% seen once. The CDR3 covers 15 residues. The germline V gene encodes CDR1 SGHDT and CDR2 YYEEEE. The junction had 2 bases not matched to a gene; V was cut back by 0 bases and J by 5 bases. The chain recombines TRBV5-6 with TRBJ1-5, with 10 positions matching TRBD1. The source is a woman aged 45 to 65 with acute or convalescent COVID-19. The sample taken for sequencing was peripheral blood. CDR3 sequence: CASSLGQGAYQPQHF. Here the CDR3 DNA reads TGTGCCAGCAGCTTGGGACAGGGGGCATATCAGCCCCAGCATTTT.